The text below deals with one TCR beta chain. This record comes from a study of blood T cell repertoires in COVID-19. Study summary: From T cells, B-cell-depleted T cells, or PBMCs came the material, which was cDNA or gDNA.

Original methodology: Reference gene primer amplification in the assay estimated nucleated cell counts. Profiled with immunoSEQ multiplex PCR; TCRdb holds only in-frame clones, not every one. That table furnishes V, J and clone size, whereas the DNA furnished D and trimming. This sample has approximately 110,000 clones, with approximately 85% found just once. The specimen was peripheral blood. This receptor was taken from a woman aged 60-75 years with COVID-19, enrolled during active disease.

In nucleotides, the CDR3 is TGTGCCAGCAGCAATCAAGTCGGGAAAAGAGCTTTCTTT. Protein product: CASSNQVGKRAFF. This chain uses TRBV11-2 with TRBJ1-1; D unresolved. The CDR3 runs to 13 residues. V was shortened by 5 bases and J by 10 bases, with 17 bases between the two germline ends. CDR1 SGHAT and CDR2 FQNNGV come from the germline V gene.